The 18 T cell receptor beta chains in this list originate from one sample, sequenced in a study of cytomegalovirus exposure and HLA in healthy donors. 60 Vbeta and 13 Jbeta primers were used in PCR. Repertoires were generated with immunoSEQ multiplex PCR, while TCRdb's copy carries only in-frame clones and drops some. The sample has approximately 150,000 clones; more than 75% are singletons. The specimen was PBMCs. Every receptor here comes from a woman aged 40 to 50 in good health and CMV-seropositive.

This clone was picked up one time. CDR3 coding DNA: TGTGCCTGGAGTGTAAACAGTGGAAACACCATATATTTT. It encodes CAWSVNSGNTIYF. The V and J genes are TRBV30 and TRBJ1-3; D unclear. Germline V CDR1 and CDR2: GTSNPN, SVGIG (reference sequence). With 0 bases removed from V and 3 bases from J, the gap between germline ends came to 6 bases. This CDR3 has 13 residues.

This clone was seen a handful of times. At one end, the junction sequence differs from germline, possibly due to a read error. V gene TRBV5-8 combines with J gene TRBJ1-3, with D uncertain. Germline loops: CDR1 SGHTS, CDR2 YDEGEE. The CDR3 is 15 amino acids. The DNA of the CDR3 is TGTGCCAGCAGCTTGACGGGTCTAACTGGGAACACCATATATTTT. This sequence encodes CASSLTGLTGNTIYF.

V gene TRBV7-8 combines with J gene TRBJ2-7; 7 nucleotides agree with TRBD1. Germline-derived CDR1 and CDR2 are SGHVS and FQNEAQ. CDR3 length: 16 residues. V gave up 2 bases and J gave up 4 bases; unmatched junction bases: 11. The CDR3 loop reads CASSLIRGLYIYEQYF. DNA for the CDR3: TGTGCCAGCAGCTTAATCAGGGGGTTGTATATTTACGAGCAGTACTTC.

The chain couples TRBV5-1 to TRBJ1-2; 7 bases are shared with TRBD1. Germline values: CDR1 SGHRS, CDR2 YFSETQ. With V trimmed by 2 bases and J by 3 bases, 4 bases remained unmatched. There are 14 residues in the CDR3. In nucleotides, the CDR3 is TGCGCCAGCAGCTTCGGTCAGGGGGACTATGGCTACACCTTC. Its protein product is CASSFGQGDYGYTF.

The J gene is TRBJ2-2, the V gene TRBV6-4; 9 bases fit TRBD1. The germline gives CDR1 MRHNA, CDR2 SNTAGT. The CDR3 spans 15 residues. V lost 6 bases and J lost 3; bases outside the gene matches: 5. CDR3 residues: CASSPRQGDTGELFF. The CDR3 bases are TGTGCCAGCAGCCCCCGACAGGGGGACACCGGGGAGCTGTTTTTT.

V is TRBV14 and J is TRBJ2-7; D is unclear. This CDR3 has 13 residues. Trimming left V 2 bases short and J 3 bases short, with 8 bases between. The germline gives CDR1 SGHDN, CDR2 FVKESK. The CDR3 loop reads CASSQLGGYEQYF. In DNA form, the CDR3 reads TGTGCCAGCAGCCAACTCGGCGGCTACGAGCAGTACTTC.

The CDR3 DNA follows: TGTGCCAGCACCAACACGGCGACAGGGGGCACCGGGGAGCTGTTTTTT. It codes for CASTNTATGGTGELFF. This chain uses TRBV7-9 with TRBJ2-2; 9 positions agree with TRBD1. Germline V gene sequence: CDR1 SEHNR, CDR2 FQNEAQ (reference sequence). V trimming: 7 bases; J trimming: 4 bases; junction bases outside the gene matches: 10. The CDR3 covers 16 residues.

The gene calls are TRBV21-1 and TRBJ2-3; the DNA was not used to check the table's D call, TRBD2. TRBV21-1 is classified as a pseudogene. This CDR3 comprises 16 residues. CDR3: CASSKGASYPTDTQYF. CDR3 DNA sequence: TGTGCCAGCAGCAAAGGTGCTAGTTACCCCACAGATACGCAGTATTTT.

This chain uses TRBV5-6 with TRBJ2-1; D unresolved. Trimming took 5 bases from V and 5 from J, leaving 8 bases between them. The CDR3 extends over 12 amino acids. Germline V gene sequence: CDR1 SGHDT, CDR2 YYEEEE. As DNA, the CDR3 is TGTGCCAGCAGGAGACTGGACAATGAGCAGTTCTTC. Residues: CASRRLDNEQFF.

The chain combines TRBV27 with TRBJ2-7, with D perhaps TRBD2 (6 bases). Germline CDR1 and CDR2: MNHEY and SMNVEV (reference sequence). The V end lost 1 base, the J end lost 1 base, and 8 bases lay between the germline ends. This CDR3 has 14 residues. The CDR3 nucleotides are TGTGCCAGCAGTTTATGGGCGGGGTCCTACGAGCAGTACTTC. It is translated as CASSLWAGSYEQYF.

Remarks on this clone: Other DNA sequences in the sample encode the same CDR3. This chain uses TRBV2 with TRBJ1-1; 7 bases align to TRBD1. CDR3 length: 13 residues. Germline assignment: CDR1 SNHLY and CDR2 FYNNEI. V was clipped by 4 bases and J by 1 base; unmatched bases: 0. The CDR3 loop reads CASSGQGNTEAFF. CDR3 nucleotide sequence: TGTGCCAGCAGTGGACAGGGGAACACTGAAGCTTTCTTT.

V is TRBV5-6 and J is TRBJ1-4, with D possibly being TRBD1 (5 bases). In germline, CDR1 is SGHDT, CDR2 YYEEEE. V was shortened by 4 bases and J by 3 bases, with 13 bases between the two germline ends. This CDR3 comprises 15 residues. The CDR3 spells CASSKAQASNEKLFF. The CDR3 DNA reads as TGTGCCAGCAGCAAAGCACAGGCCTCTAATGAAAAACTGTTTTTT.

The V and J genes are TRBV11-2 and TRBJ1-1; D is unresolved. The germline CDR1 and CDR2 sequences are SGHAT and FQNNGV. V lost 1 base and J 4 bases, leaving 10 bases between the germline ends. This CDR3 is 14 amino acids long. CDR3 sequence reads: CASSLVSRSTEAFF. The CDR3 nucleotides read TGTGCCAGCAGCTTAGTTTCCCGTTCCACTGAAGCTTTCTTT.

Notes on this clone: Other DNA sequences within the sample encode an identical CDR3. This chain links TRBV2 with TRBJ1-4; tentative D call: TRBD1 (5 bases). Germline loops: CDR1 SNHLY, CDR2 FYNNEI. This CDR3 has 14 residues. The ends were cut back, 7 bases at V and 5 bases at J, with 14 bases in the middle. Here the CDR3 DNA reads TGTGCCAGCAATCGGCAGGGTAAAAATGAAAAACTGTTTTTT. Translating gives CASNRQGKNEKLFF.

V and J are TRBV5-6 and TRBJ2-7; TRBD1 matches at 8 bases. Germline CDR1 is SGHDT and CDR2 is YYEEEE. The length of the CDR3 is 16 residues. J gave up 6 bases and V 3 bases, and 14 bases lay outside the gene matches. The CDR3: CASSSRERTGPGEQYF. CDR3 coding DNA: TGTGCCAGCAGCTCACGCGAGAGGACAGGGCCGGGCGAGCAGTACTTC.

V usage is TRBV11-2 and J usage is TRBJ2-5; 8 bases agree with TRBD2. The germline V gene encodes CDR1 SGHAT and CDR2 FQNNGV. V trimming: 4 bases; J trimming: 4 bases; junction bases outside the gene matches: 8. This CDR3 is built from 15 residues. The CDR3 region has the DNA TGTGCCAGCAGCTCACCAGCGGGAGTGGGAGAGACCCAGTACTTC. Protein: CASSSPAGVGETQYF.

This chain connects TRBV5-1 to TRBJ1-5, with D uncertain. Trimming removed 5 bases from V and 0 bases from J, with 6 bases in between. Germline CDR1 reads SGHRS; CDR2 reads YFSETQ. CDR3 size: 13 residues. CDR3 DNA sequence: TGCGCCAGCAGGAGGGATAGCAATCAGCCCCAGCATTTT. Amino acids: CASRRDSNQPQHF.

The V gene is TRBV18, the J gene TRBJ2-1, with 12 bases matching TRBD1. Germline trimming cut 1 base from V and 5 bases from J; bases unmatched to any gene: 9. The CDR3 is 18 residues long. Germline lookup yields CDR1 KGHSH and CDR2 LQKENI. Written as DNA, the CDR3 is TGTGCCAGCTCACCACGGGCGCCGGGACAGGGGGCCAACAATGAGCAGTTCTTC. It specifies CASSPRAPGQGANNEQFF.